These 10 T cell receptor beta chains were all obtained from the same sample, sequenced in a study of beta chain features in type 1 diabetes. cDNA synthesis used the whole RNA isolate, giving expressed TCRB sequences. Only in-frame clones appear in the TCRdb table, and some are missing; sequencing was by immunoSEQ multiplex PCR. The sample contains 150,000 to 190,000 clones, approximately 8.1% of which appear only once. The sample comprised central memory CD4+ T cells from blood. Receptors were obtained from a man in his late teens or twenties in good health.

The CDR3 loop reads CASSPRQGSKETQYF. The CDR3, as DNA: TGTGCCAGCAGCCCAAGACAGGGCTCGAAGGAGACCCAGTACTTC. This chain uses TRBV11-2 with TRBJ2-5; 7 bases match TRBD1. The CDR3 spans 15 residues. V gave up 5 bases and J gave up 5 bases; unmatched junction bases: 11. CDR1 and CDR2 (germline): SGHAT, FQNNGV.

This clone was seen ten or more times. V gene TRBV7-2 combines with J gene TRBJ2-1, with 7 bases fitting TRBD2. Germline trimming cut 3 bases from V and 7 bases from J; bases unmatched to any gene: 3. Germline lookup yields CDR1 SGHTA and CDR2 FQGNSA. This CDR3 has 13 amino acids. CDR3 coding DNA: TGTGCCAGCAGCTTGCTAGCGGCGAATGAGCAGTTCTTC. This codes for CASSLLAANEQFF.

The chain has TRBV28 and TRBJ2-2, with a tentative D call TRBD2 (7 bases). CDR1 MDHEN and CDR2 SYDVKM come from the germline V gene. The length of the CDR3 is 15 residues. The V gene lost 5 bases and the J gene lost 5 bases, with 15 bases spanning the gap. The CDR3 loop is CASSRGGARTGELFF. CDR3 nucleotide sequence: TGTGCCAGCAGTCGAGGGGGGGCTCGGACCGGGGAGCTGTTTTTT. Filled out from reference TRBV28 and TRBJ2-2, the complete variable domain reads DVKVTQSSRYLVKRTGEKVFLECVQDMDHENMFWYRQDPGLGLRLIYFSYDVKMKEKGDIPEGYSVSREKKERFSLILESASTNQTSMYLCASSRGGARTGELFFGEGSRLTVL.

The rearrangement joins TRBV7-2 to TRBJ1-2; D unresolved. The germline CDR1 and CDR2 sequences are SGHTA and FQGNSA. The CDR3 has 12 residues. V was trimmed by 5 bases and J by 3 bases, leaving 7 bases between them. In DNA form, the CDR3 reads TGTGCCAGCAGCGCGCGGCACTATGGCTACACCTTC. Protein: CASSARHYGYTF. The full variable domain, rest sourced from reference TRBV7-2 and TRBJ1-2, is GAGVSQSPSNKVTEKGKDVELRCDPISGHTALYWYRQSLGQGLEFLIYFQGNSAPDKSGLPSDRFSAERTGGSVSTLTIQRTQQEDSAVYLCASSARHYGYTFGSGTRLTVV.

The rearrangement links TRBV11-2 to TRBJ2-3; TRBD2 agrees at 7 bases. The junction had 4 bases not matched to a gene; V was cut back by 3 bases and J by 1 base. This CDR3 has 15 residues. Germline assignment: CDR1 SGHAT and CDR2 FQNNGV. The DNA of the CDR3 is TGTGCCAGCAGCTTTGGGGGGGACCGCACAGATACGCAGTATTTT. Its protein is CASSFGGDRTDTQYF.

Ten or more counts support this clone. The chain carries TRBV7-2 and TRBJ2-3; D perhaps matches TRBD2 (6 bases). The CDR3 extends over 13 amino acids. V was clipped by 5 bases and J by 5 bases, with 11 bases between them. The germline V gene has CDR1 SGHTA and CDR2 FQGNSA. CDR3 sequence (DNA): TGTGCCAGCAGCGTCAGACTAGTAGATACGCAGTATTTT. It specifies CASSVRLVDTQYF.

In its sample, this clone was seen many times. V is TRBV18 and J is TRBJ2-1; the D gene is possibly TRBD1 (5 bases). This CDR3 comprises 13 residues. CDR1 is KGHSH, CDR2 LQKENI, per germline. V lost 9 bases and J lost 7, with 16 bases in between. In nucleotides, the CDR3 is TGTGCCAGTAAAAGGGGTTTTGGGAATGAGCAGTTCTTC. Translation gives CASKRGFGNEQFF.

This clone was seen many times. The chain links TRBV15 to TRBJ1-3, with D uncertain. The germline CDR1 and CDR2 sequences are LNHNV and YYDKDF (reference sequence). The V gene lost 3 bases and the J gene lost 7 bases, with 10 bases spanning the gap. The CDR3 sequence is 13 residues long. CDR3 protein: CATSSVGVNTIYF. For the CDR3, the DNA is TGTGCCACCAGCAGTGTTGGAGTCAACACCATATATTTT.

The V and J genes are TRBV5-4 and TRBJ2-2; 7 bases map to TRBD1. CDR1 is SGHNT, CDR2 YYREEE, per germline (reference sequence). V dropped 4 bases and J dropped 5; count of bases not matched to a gene: 8. The CDR3 sequence is 15 residues long. CDR3 in amino acids: CASSPQGTATGELFF. The DNA for the CDR3 is TGTGCCAGCAGCCCGCAAGGGACAGCGACCGGGGAGCTGTTTTTT. Full variable domain (remainder filled in from reference TRBV5-4 and TRBJ2-2): ETGVTQSPTHLIKTRGQQVTLRCSSQSGHNTVSWYQQALGQGPQFIFQYYREEENGRGNFPPRFSGLQFPNYSSELNVNALELDDSALYLCASSPQGTATGELFFGEGSRLTVL.

The chain has TRBV30 and TRBJ1-2; D possibly corresponds to TRBD1 (5 bases). This CDR3 comprises 14 residues. CDR1 is GTSNPN and CDR2 is SVGIG in the germline V gene (reference sequence). The V and J ends lost 5 bases and 6 bases respectively, with 19 bases between them. The CDR3 sequence: CAWFRAGGRDGYTF. The CDR3 DNA reads as TGTGCCTGGTTCCGGGCGGGGGGGAGGGATGGCTACACCTTC.